This T cell receptor beta chain was profiled in a study of shared clonotypes between healthy human individuals (TCRdb year 2020). Study-level background: Three men and a couple of women, aged 18 to 49 years, made up the cohort. For each donor, CD4 naive and CD4 memory were each run on three plates, CD8 naive on two plates, and CD8 memory on one plate. The study deeply sequenced blood TCR repertoires of about five healthy adults to estimate repertoire size and the extent of clonotype sharing between individuals. Different laboratories and diverse techniques were used to prepare libraries and sequence TCR repertoires, to increase sequencing depth and limit assay-specific biases. Leukapheresis yielded between about 0.85 and 10 billion PBMCs per donor. Study-wide findings and limitations: Compared with non-shared clonotypes, clonotypes shared by all four sorted-subset donors had higher generation probabilities. Sampling was restricted to blood, and TCR repertoires in tissue are likely to differ from TCR repertoires in blood. Larger estimated clonotype richness was generally found for naive subsets than for memory subsets. Based on pairwise subsampling, the degree of clonotype sharing among donors was expected to be affected by sequencing depth. Even with the large sequencing depth, rarefaction of the sorted-subset datasets indicated that sequencing was incomplete. Because the study included only a small number of donors, the genetic and exposure-history diversity represented was limited. About 4.5% of naive CD4, 3.5% of naive CD8, roughly 2.4% of memory CD4, and 0.35% to 0.5% of memory CD8 clonotypes were shared across several donors.

Using the deep immunoSEQ assay, multiplex PCR amplified TCR CDR3 regions from genomic DNA. Extracted genomic DNA from each cell subset was spread evenly across all wells of several immunoSEQ 96-well plates, with each plate serving as a replicate. Each replicate PCR for sorted subsets received about 0.2 ug genomic DNA, equal to 28,000 or so T cell genomes. Purified libraries were measured with a Qubit 3.0 fluorometer, size-checked on a Bioanalyzer 2100, and measured again with the KAPA Library Quantification kit. Every immunoSEQ 96-well plate was sequenced on a separate single-read 150-cycle Illumina NextSeq 550 flow cell. Per the source publication's procedure: The immunoSEQ output contained only junctional sequences without quality scores, so filtering could not match that applied to full-length reads. To assign V/J genes and CDR3, sequences were annotated using PyIR, a Python wrapper for IgBLAST v1.9, with IMGT germline references. Reads with weak V/J assignments (E-value above 1e-6), missing CDR3, stop codons, out-of-frame junctions, or ambiguous translated residues were removed. V3J clonotypes were defined as sequences sharing the same inferred V gene, J gene, and CDR3 amino acid sequence. Percentage overlap between repertoires was computed as shared unique clonotypes divided by the size of the smaller repertoire. Richness of each repertoire was evaluated using RTK rarefaction, the Chao1 estimator, and Recon v2.1 estimates of unobserved clonotypes. Generation probabilities were computed with OLGA for all TCRbeta clonotypes obtained by the gDNA method from a handful of donors. TCRdb took this table from immuneACCESS and kept in-frame rearrangements with V and J called. Such tables lack part of the clones; where checked against another copy, unresolved V genes explain under half of the gap, and the rest is unexplained. Clonal size and the V and J genes are those of that table, whereas D and trimming came from the DNA. Within this sample are millions of clones, with 85% to 95% of them counted one time only. 0.1% to 0.15% of the sample is in the top ten clones.

V sheds 1 base and J sheds 7 bases, leaving 14 bases between their ends. The CDR3, cysteine through phenylalanine, is 14 amino acids long. Only the CDR3 DNA stays, 42 bases, in frame from base 1. CDR1 and CDR2, looked up from the germline V gene (reference sequence), are SGHNT and YYREEE. The donors were healthy, HIV-negative adults with no recently reported acute infections or vaccinations. Every donor was a Caucasian adult residing in Nashville, Tennessee, USA. CD4+ T cells were enriched by magnetic negative selection, after which naive cells were positively selected on CD45RA and the negative fraction was taken as the memory subset. After blood collection by leukapheresis, PBMCs were isolated using Ficoll-Histopaque density gradient centrifugation and then cryopreserved in the vapor phase of liquid nitrogen. Analytical flow cytometry was used to check the purity and quantity of every magnetically sorted T cell population. From each sorted fraction, genomic DNA was isolated and quantified by UV absorbance on a Nanodrop 2000c.

Notes on this clone: Its antigen target is currently unknown. No base qualities exist here, and no much larger clone lies one base off it.

Sequenced material: naive CD4+ T cells sorted from blood. Reading the label with the study, this specimen's cell subset or site is: CD45RA+ positively selected. The chain couples TRBV5-4 to TRBJ1-1; the D gene cannot be resolved reliably. The clonotype originates from a young man in good health. CDR3 protein: CASSLKGQVNEAFF. Read as DNA, the sequence is TGTGCCAGCAGCTTGAAGGGTCAGGTTAATGAAGCTTTCTTT. Supplemented by the reference TRBV5-4 and TRBJ1-1 proteins around the CDR3, the complete variable domain is ETGVTQSPTHLIKTRGQQVTLRCSSQSGHNTVSWYQQALGQGPQFIFQYYREEENGRGNFPPRFSGLQFPNYSSELNVNALELDDSALYLCASSLKGQVNEAFFGQGTRLTVV.